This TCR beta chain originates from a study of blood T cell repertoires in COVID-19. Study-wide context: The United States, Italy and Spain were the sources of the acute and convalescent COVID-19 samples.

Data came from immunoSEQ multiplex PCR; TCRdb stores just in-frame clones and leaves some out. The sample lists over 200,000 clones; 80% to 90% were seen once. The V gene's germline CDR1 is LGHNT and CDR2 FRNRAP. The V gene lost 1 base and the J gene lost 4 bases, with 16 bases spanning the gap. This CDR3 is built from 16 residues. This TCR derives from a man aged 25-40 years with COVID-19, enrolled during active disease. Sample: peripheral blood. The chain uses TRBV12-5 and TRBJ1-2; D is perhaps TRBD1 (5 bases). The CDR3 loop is CASGLGRVGRAYGYTF. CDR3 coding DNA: TGTGCTAGTGGTTTGGGCCGGGTTGGCAGGGCCTATGGCTACACCTTC.